Given below is one T cell receptor (beta chain) in context. The antigen is unknown. CDR1 is SGDLS and CDR2 is YYNGEE in the germline V gene. This CDR3 is 15 amino acids long. Trimming took 4 bases from V and 2 from J; bases not matched to a gene: 5. Clones were sequenced by immunoSEQ multiplex PCR, and TCRdb holds only the in-frame ones, with some missing. The sample holds around 190,000 clones, more than 85% seen once. The record originates from a study of T cell responses to AZD1222 COVID-19 vaccine. General study findings and limits: Every sample of the repertoires postdated the peak T cell response. White British ancestry dominated among donors, who included more females, and clonal diversity was possibly underestimated. Mapped onto spike, vaccine-associated CD4 TCRs spanned it and were dominant at 160-218 and 743-854. Spike-specific TCR breadth and depth were elevated following two AZD1222 doses.

The clonotype comes from an adult who received the AZD1222 COVID-19 vaccine. The genes are TRBV9 and TRBJ1-3, with 8 bases that match TRBD1. The sequencing used peripheral blood, collected 28 days after the second AZD1222 dose. CDR3 region: CASSSSQGAGNTIYF. CDR3 DNA sequence: TGTGCCAGCAGCTCATCACAGGGGGCTGGAAACACCATATATTTT.